These 4 T cell receptor beta chains originate from one sample sequenced in a study of Graves' ophthalmopathy and Graves' hyperthyroidism. For repertoire sequencing, the TCR beta CDR3 regions were amplified from RNA transcripts. Second-round multiplex PCR followed a first-round RT-PCR using HTBI primers. One entry per CDR3 protein results from TCRdb running MiXCR on the multiplex PCR reads. Altogether 600,000 to 650,000 distinct CDR3 sequences are present, 22% being singletons, with the ten largest covering more than 5.5%. Material for sequencing was peripheral blood. The receptors were sampled from a woman aged 18-29 years with stable Graves' hyperthyroidism. Some clones in this sample may be carry-over from other donors' samples.

V usage is TRBV7-2 and J usage is TRBJ1-5; 8 bases are shared with TRBD1. Per germline, CDR1 SGHTA and CDR2 FQGNSA. The ends lost 1 base at V and 5 bases at J; junction bases unmatched: 4. CDR3 length: 15 amino acids. The CDR3 DNA reads TGTGCCAGCAGCTTAGGGACAGGGAGGCATCAGCCCCAGCATTTT. Residues: CASSLGTGRHQPQHF.

V is TRBV12-3 or TRBV12-4 and J is TRBJ1-1; D gene unclear. V was cut by 3 bases and J by 1 base, with 12 bases left in between. The CDR3 spans 15 residues. The CDR3 sequence: CASSFSGSGNTEAFF. The CDR3 DNA reads as TGTGCCAGCAGTTTTTCTGGGTCAGGGAACACTGAAGCTTTCTTT.

This clonotype was counted a few times. The CDR3 DNA is TGTGCCACCAGCTCTAGCGCGGGGGTTCCCGGGGAGCTGTTTTTT. This gives the protein CATSSSAGVPGELFF. V gene TRBV15 combines with J gene TRBJ2-2, with TRBD2 matching over 7 bases. The CDR3 is made up of 15 amino acids. In germline, CDR1 is LNHNV, CDR2 YYDKDF (reference sequence). Trimming cost V 5 bases and J 6 bases; bases outside gene matches: 9.

V is TRBV5-1 and J is TRBJ2-7; D is ambiguous. Trimming took 4 bases from V and 2 from J, leaving 13 bases between them. CDR3 length equals 14 residues. Per germline, CDR1 SGHRS and CDR2 YFSETQ. The CDR3 region is CASSLPAATYEQYF. CDR3 in DNA: TGCGCCAGCAGCCTCCCGGCAGCGACCTACGAGCAGTACTTC.